The 17 T cell receptor beta chains below all came from one sample that was sequenced in a study of T cell changes during pregnancy in multiple sclerosis. Data came from immunoSEQ multiplex PCR; TCRdb stores just in-frame clones and leaves some out. The profile shows 29,000 or so clones, around 94% of them singletons. Here the sequenced sample was CD4+ T cells from peripheral blood mononuclear cells, taken in the first trimester of pregnancy. The receptors come from a female donor with multiple sclerosis, enrolled in a pregnancy study.

The CDR3 region has the DNA TGCGCCAGCAGCTCGGAGGGACTAGCTATGACCCAGTACTTC. Amino acid sequence: CASSSEGLAMTQYF. The V call is TRBV5-1, the J call TRBJ2-5; 9 bases fit TRBD2. CDR3 length: 14 residues. The germline CDR1 and CDR2 sequences are SGHRS and YFSETQ. V was clipped by 3 bases and J by 7 bases; unmatched bases: 7.

V and J are TRBV4-3 and TRBJ2-1; perhaps TRBD1 as D (6 bases). The ends were cut back, 0 bases at V and 6 bases at J, with 21 bases in the middle. Germline lookup yields CDR1 LGHNA and CDR2 YSLEER. The CDR3 extends over 18 amino acids. In nucleotides, the CDR3 is TGCGCCAGCAGCCAAGAGTTTACGGGACAATTAATGGGCAATGAGCAGTTCTTC. Amino acids: CASSQEFTGQLMGNEQFF.

The chain uses TRBV5-6 and TRBJ1-2; maybe TRBD1 (5 bases). Germline V gene lookup returns CDR1 SGHDT and CDR2 YYEEEE. The CDR3 is 15 amino acids. V was trimmed by 0 bases and J by 6 bases, leaving 15 bases between them. The CDR3 nucleotides are TGTGCCAGCAGCTTGGTTCGTTGGGGGGGGAATGGCTACACCTTC. Protein product: CASSLVRWGGNGYTF.

This chain connects TRBV5-1 to TRBJ2-5; 7 bases are shared with TRBD1. The CDR3 contains 14 residues. Trimming cost V 4 bases and J 2 bases; bases outside gene matches: 5. Germline-derived CDR1 and CDR2 are SGHRS and YFSETQ. The CDR3 spells CASSTGTAQETQYF. DNA of the CDR3: TGCGCCAGCAGCACCGGGACAGCACAAGAGACCCAGTACTTC. The whole variable domain, filled in from reference TRBV5-1 and TRBJ2-5, reads KAGVTQTPRYLIKTRGQQVTLSCSPISGHRSVSWYQQTPGQGLQFLFEYFSETQRNKGNFPGRFSGRQFSNSRSEMNVSTLELGDSALYLCASSTGTAQETQYFGPGTRLLVL.

The chain employs TRBV5-6 and TRBJ2-2, with TRBD2 matching over 10 bases. The CDR3 length is 15 residues. Germline loops: CDR1 SGHDT, CDR2 YYEEEE. The ends lost 4 bases at V and 5 bases at J; junction bases unmatched: 5. In DNA form, the CDR3 reads TGTGCCAGCAGCGTGGGACTAGCGCGGACCGGGGAGCTGTTTTTT. Residues: CASSVGLARTGELFF.

Only one count was recorded for this clone. The chain joins TRBV19 to TRBJ1-2, with D hard to call. This CDR3 contains 13 residues. The V and J ends lost 0 bases and 9 bases respectively, with 11 bases between them. The germline V gene encodes CDR1 LNHDA and CDR2 SQIVND (reference sequence). The DNA of the CDR3 is TGTGCCAGTAGTATAGAATTTGAGACAAGCTACACCTTC. Translated: CASSIEFETSYTF.

The chain has TRBV7-8 and TRBJ1-2, with D possibly TRBD1 on 5 matching bases. V lost 5 bases and J lost 4, with 11 bases in between. CDR1 is SGHVS and CDR2 is FQNEAQ in the germline V gene. This CDR3 contains 13 residues. CDR3 sequence reads: CASSLSGGYGYTF. CDR3 in DNA: TGTGCCAGCAGCCTTTCCGGGGGCTATGGCTACACCTTC. The complete variable domain, with remaining parts taken from reference TRBV7-8 and TRBJ1-2, reads GAGVSQSPRYKVAKRGQDVALRCDPISGHVSLFWYQQALGQGPEFLTYFQNEAQLDKSGLPSDRFFAERPEGSVSTLKIQRTQQEDSAVYLCASSLSGGYGYTFGSGTRLTVV.

The chain is built from TRBV7-9 and TRBJ1-5; no clear D. Trimming pared 2 bases from V and 7 bases from J, leaving 9 bases between. Germline V gene sequence: CDR1 SEHNR, CDR2 FQNEAQ (reference sequence). The CDR3 spans 13 residues. The CDR3 DNA reads TGTGCCAGCAGCTTAATTGAGGGCCAGCCCCAGCATTTT. Amino acid sequence: CASSLIEGQPQHF.

This clone appeared a few times. The chain combines TRBV2 with TRBJ2-7; no reliable D call. CDR3 length: 13 residues. Looked up from germline, CDR1 is SNHLY and CDR2 is FYNNEI. The V and J ends lost 7 bases and 6 bases respectively, with 16 bases between them. The CDR3 sequence: CASISARRIEQYF. DNA for the CDR3: TGTGCCAGCATCTCTGCACGGCGGATCGAGCAGTACTTC.

This clone showed up just once. The chain recombines TRBV4-1 with TRBJ2-1, with D perhaps TRBD2 (6 bases). The CDR3 spans 18 residues. Germline values: CDR1 MGHRA, CDR2 YSYEKL. V dropped 4 bases and J dropped 4 bases, with 23 bases sitting between them. DNA for the CDR3: TGCGCCAGCAGCCTCGCCCGAGGCATAGCGGACATATACAATGAGCAGTTCTTC. Encoded protein: CASSLARGIADIYNEQFF.

V and J are TRBV7-3 and TRBJ2-2; possible D gene TRBD1, 6 bases. CDR3 size: 13 residues. V shed 6 bases and J shed 5 bases, with 10 bases lying between them. Per germline, CDR1 SGHTA and CDR2 FQGTGA. CDR3 region: CASSQGSTGELFF. The CDR3 DNA sequence: TGTGCCAGCAGTCAGGGGAGTACCGGGGAGCTGTTTTTT. The full variable domain, in which reference TRBV7-3 and TRBJ2-2 provide the parts outside the CDR3, is GAGVSQTPSNKVTEKGKYVELRCDPISGHTALYWYRQSLGQGPEFLIYFQGTGAADDSGLPNDRFFAVRPEGSVSTLKIQRTERGDSAVYLCASSQGSTGELFFGEGSRLTVL.

The V and J genes are TRBV5-1 and TRBJ1-1, with D possibly TRBD1 on 5 matching bases. The V end lost 0 bases, the J end lost 5 bases, and 11 bases lay between the germline ends. The CDR3 covers 14 residues. The germline V gene has CDR1 SGHRS and CDR2 YFSETQ. CDR3 residues: CASSLVVGGTEAFF. The DNA for the CDR3 is TGCGCCAGCAGCTTGGTTGTGGGGGGGACTGAAGCTTTCTTT. Based on the CDR3 plus reference TRBV5-1 and TRBJ1-1, the full variable domain is KAGVTQTPRYLIKTRGQQVTLSCSPISGHRSVSWYQQTPGQGLQFLFEYFSETQRNKGNFPGRFSGRQFSNSRSEMNVSTLELGDSALYLCASSLVVGGTEAFFGQGTRLTVV.

V is TRBV2 and J is TRBJ2-2; possibly TRBD1 for D (6 bases). This CDR3 region has 14 residues. V lost 7 bases, J lost 6 bases, and 15 bases lay in between. Looked up from germline, CDR1 is SNHLY and CDR2 is FYNNEI. CDR3 protein: CASTLTGGSGELFF. CDR3 coding DNA: TGTGCCAGCACCCTGACAGGCGGTTCCGGGGAGCTGTTTTTT.

J is TRBJ1-1 and V is TRBV7-3; possible D gene TRBD1, 6 bases. The CDR3 runs to 16 residues. Trimming took off 1 base at V and 3 bases at J, with 15 bases between the two ends. Germline V CDR1 and CDR2: SGHTA, FQGTGA. Here the CDR3 DNA reads TGTGCCAGCAGCTTAAGGGCCAGGGGCGCGTACACTGAAGCTTTCTTT. The encoded protein is CASSLRARGAYTEAFF.

The rearrangement joins TRBV4-1 to TRBJ1-5; the D gene is possibly TRBD1 (5 bases). This CDR3 is 15 amino acids long. Germline V gives CDR1 MGHRA, CDR2 YSYEKL. The ends were cut back, 4 bases at V and 7 bases at J, with 17 bases in the middle. The CDR3 DNA sequence: TGCGCCAGCAGCCTGTTCGTCGGGGGGAACCAGCCCCAGCATTTT. This translates into CASSLFVGGNQPQHF.

The rearrangement joins TRBV10-2 to TRBJ1-2; D is undetermined. Germline V gives CDR1 WSHSY, CDR2 SAAADI. The ends were cut back, 5 bases at V and 0 bases at J, with 10 bases in the middle. This CDR3 contains 14 residues. The DNA of the CDR3 is TGCGCCAGCAGTTTAGACGGGTCTAACTATGGCTACACCTTC. Protein: CASSLDGSNYGYTF.

CDR3 DNA: TGTGCCAGCAGTGTAAGCGGGAACGAGCAGTACTTC. Translated: CASSVSGNEQYF. The chain recombines TRBV2 with TRBJ2-7; TRBD2 matches 7 bases. Germline V gene lookup returns CDR1 SNHLY and CDR2 FYNNEI. The length of the CDR3 is 12 residues. V dropped 4 bases and J dropped 5; count of bases not matched to a gene: 2.